The 27 T cell receptor beta chains below were found in one sample sequenced in a study of blood T cell repertoires in COVID-19. Clones were sequenced by immunoSEQ multiplex PCR, and TCRdb holds only the in-frame ones, with some missing. The data show approximately 36,000 clones, 70% to 90% seen once. Sample: peripheral blood. These receptors were collected from a human donor in a cohort sampled during active COVID-19.

This rearrangement joins TRBV7-9 to TRBJ2-3; 8 nucleotides match TRBD2. CDR1 SEHNR and CDR2 FQNEAQ come from the germline V gene (reference sequence). The CDR3 is 15 amino acids. V trimming: 4 bases; J trimming: 0 bases; junction bases outside the gene matches: 3. Written as DNA, the CDR3 is TGTGCCAGCAGCTCCTTAGCGGGGAGCACAGATACGCAGTATTTT. It encodes CASSSLAGSTDTQYF.

Relative to its sample, this clone is medium-sized. The chain couples TRBV4-1 to TRBJ2-1; 7 bases line up with TRBD2. The germline V gene encodes CDR1 MGHRA and CDR2 YSYEKL. Trimming at V came to 1 base and at J to 5 bases, leaving 2 bases not matched to a gene. CDR3 length: 14 amino acids. DNA of the CDR3: TGCGCCAGCAGCCAAGTTACTAGCGACAATGAGCAGTTCTTC. Amino acid sequence: CASSQVTSDNEQFF.

The rearrangement joins TRBV10-3 to TRBJ2-4; TRBD2 agrees at 7 bases. The CDR3 contains 17 residues. CDR1 is ENHRY and CDR2 is SYGVKD in the germline V gene. V lost 6 bases, J lost 2 bases, and 13 bases stayed unmatched. The CDR3 loop is CAISATRGGPTKNIQYF. The CDR3 DNA sequence: TGTGCCATCAGCGCCACTCGGGGAGGGCCCACCAAAAACATTCAGTACTTC.

This rearrangement joins TRBV5-4 to TRBJ2-2, with 7 bases that match TRBD1. The V gene end was trimmed by 4 bases and the J gene end by 1 base; junction bases not matched to a gene: 4. There are 15 residues in the CDR3. Germline V lookup: CDR1 SGHNT, CDR2 YYREEE (reference sequence). DNA for the CDR3: TGTGCCAGCAGCCGGGGACAGCGGAACACCGGGGAGCTGTTTTTT. It codes for CASSRGQRNTGELFF.

This rearrangement joins TRBV5-1 to TRBJ2-3, with 11 bases matching TRBD2. J was trimmed by 0 bases and V by 0 bases; bases with no gene match: 6. CDR1 SGHRS and CDR2 YFSETQ come from the germline V gene. The CDR3 loop spans 18 amino acids. In DNA form, the CDR3 reads TGCGCCAGCAGCTTGGTGGCTAGCGGGGGGTCTAGCACAGATACGCAGTATTTT. Amino acids: CASSLVASGGSSTDTQYF.

The rearrangement joins TRBV7-9 to TRBJ1-4, with D maybe TRBD1 (6 bases). CDR3 length: 13 amino acids. Germline assignment: CDR1 SEHNR and CDR2 FQNEAQ (reference sequence). The V gene lost 8 bases and the J gene lost 7 bases, with 14 bases spanning the gap. The CDR3 sequence: CASSGTQLEKLFF. In DNA, the CDR3 is TGTGCCAGCTCCGGGACACAACTTGAAAAACTGTTTTTT. Complete variable domain (other parts from reference TRBV7-9 and TRBJ1-4): DTGVSQNPRHKITKRGQNVTFRCDPISEHNRLYWYRQTLGQGPEFLTYFQNEAQLEKSRLLSDRFSAERPKGSFSTLEIQRTEQGDSAMYLCASSGTQLEKLFFGSGTQLSVL.

This clone was picked up a small number of times. The J gene is TRBJ2-7, the V gene TRBV5-4; the D gene is possibly TRBD1 (6 bases). CDR3 size: 15 residues. Germline-derived CDR1 and CDR2 are SGHNT and YYREEE (reference sequence). Trimming stripped 4 bases from V and 8 bases from J, with 22 bases between. The CDR3 nucleotides are TGTGCCAGCAGCATCCCCGGCCCAGGGGATAGGCAGCAGTACTTC. This gives the protein CASSIPGPGDRQQYF.

The CDR3 loop reads CASSWGQGAGYSTDTQYF. The CDR3 nucleotides are TGCGCCAGCAGCTGGGGACAGGGGGCAGGGTATAGCACAGATACGCAGTATTTT. The rearrangement uses TRBV5-1 and TRBJ2-3; 12 bases match TRBD1. V shed 3 bases, J shed 0 bases, and the junction held 8 bases outside the gene matches. The CDR3 consists of 18 residues. CDR1 SGHRS and CDR2 YFSETQ come from the germline V gene.

The V gene is TRBV7-9, the J gene TRBJ2-5; D might be TRBD2 (6 bases). The length of the CDR3 is 13 residues. Germline V gives CDR1 SEHNR, CDR2 FQNEAQ (reference sequence). V gave up 5 bases and J gave up 1 base, with 8 bases separating them. The CDR3 DNA is TGTGCCAGCAGCCCCGGGAGCCAAGAGACCCAGTACTTC. Its translation is CASSPGSQETQYF.

V is TRBV9 and J is TRBJ1-2; 7 nucleotides align to TRBD1. The germline gives CDR1 SGDLS, CDR2 YYNGEE. The V segment lost 0 bases and the J segment 4 bases; nucleotides outside the gene matches: 9. The CDR3 runs 16 residues. The CDR3 reads CASSVGRQGGLYGYTF. DNA for the CDR3: TGTGCCAGCAGCGTAGGCCGGCAAGGGGGCCTCTATGGCTACACCTTC.

This chain uses TRBV3-1 (or the pseudogene TRBV3-2) with TRBJ1-1; D unresolved. The V end was cut by 8 bases, the J end by 1 base, with 11 bases between. There are 13 residues in the CDR3. Germline V gene lookup returns CDR1 LGHDT and CDR2 YNNKEL (reference sequence). The CDR3 DNA sequence: TGTGCCAGCGCTTGGGCAGGGAACACTGAAGCTTTCTTT. Amino acid sequence: CASAWAGNTEAFF.

The gene calls are TRBV19 and TRBJ1-2; 10 bases fit TRBD1. CDR1 is LNHDA, CDR2 SQIVND, per germline (reference sequence). V was clipped by 7 bases and J by 6 bases; unmatched bases: 5. The CDR3 loop spans 13 amino acids. CDR3 protein: CASTPDRGDGYTF. As DNA, the CDR3 is TGTGCCAGTACCCCGGACAGGGGGGATGGCTACACCTTC.

The chain is built from TRBV5-4 and TRBJ2-7, with 7 bases fitting TRBD2. Germline V gene sequence: CDR1 SGHNT, CDR2 YYREEE (reference sequence). V dropped 0 bases and J dropped 4; count of bases not matched to a gene: 10. The CDR3 has 16 residues. CDR3 sequence (DNA): TGTGCCAGCAGCTTGGGGGACTACCGGACCGTATACGAGCAGTACTTC. Translation: CASSLGDYRTVYEQYF.

The rearrangement joins TRBV10-2 to TRBJ2-2; TRBD1 might be the D (5 bases). The CDR3 sequence is 15 residues long. Germline V gene data show CDR1 as WSHSY and CDR2 as SAAADI. V dropped 3 bases and J dropped 6 bases, with 14 bases sitting between them. CDR3 sequence reads: CASSDSDKQAGELFF. CDR3 sequence (DNA): TGCGCCAGCAGTGATTCGGACAAACAAGCCGGGGAGCTGTTTTTT.

The chain links TRBV4-1 to TRBJ2-3; D gene uncertain. The V end was cut by 2 bases, the J end by 2 bases, with 5 bases between. The length of the CDR3 is 13 residues. Germline loops: CDR1 MGHRA, CDR2 YSYEKL. CDR3: CASSQLVTDTQYF. The CDR3 coding sequence is TGCGCCAGCAGCCAACTTGTCACAGATACGCAGTATTTT.

This clone was detected once. The V gene is TRBV18, the J gene TRBJ2-5; TRBD2 matches 9 bases. This CDR3 has 15 residues. The trim removed 4 bases at V and 2 bases at J, leaving 5 bases unmatched. Germline lookup yields CDR1 KGHSH and CDR2 LQKENI. DNA for the CDR3: TGTGCCAGCTCACAAGTAGCGGGGGCGCAAGAGACCCAGTACTTC. Its translation is CASSQVAGAQETQYF.

CDR3 amino acids: CASGQGPASQLYGYTF. The CDR3 bases are TGTGCCAGCGGCCAGGGGCCGGCTAGCCAGCTCTATGGCTACACCTTC. V gene TRBV2 combines with J gene TRBJ1-2; D perhaps matches TRBD1 (6 bases). CDR1 and CDR2 from the germline V gene are SNHLY and FYNNEI. The CDR3 runs 16 residues. V was pared by 8 bases and J by 4 bases, with 23 bases between.

The chain joins TRBV5-1 to TRBJ2-1, with TRBD1 identical over 7 bases. The V and J ends lost 5 bases and 0 bases, in that order; junction bases with no gene match: 8. Germline CDR1 is SGHRS and CDR2 is YFSETQ. This CDR3 spans 16 amino acids. The CDR3 sequence: CASRTGTALSYNEQFF. CDR3 coding DNA: TGCGCCAGCAGGACCGGGACAGCGCTCTCCTACAATGAGCAGTTCTTC. Looking up the rest from reference TRBV5-1 and TRBJ2-1 gives the full variable domain: KAGVTQTPRYLIKTRGQQVTLSCSPISGHRSVSWYQQTPGQGLQFLFEYFSETQRNKGNFPGRFSGRQFSNSRSEMNVSTLELGDSALYLCASRTGTALSYNEQFFGPGTRLTVL.

V and J are TRBV6-4 and TRBJ1-1; 8 positions match TRBD1. V gave up 4 bases and J gave up 1 base; unmatched junction bases: 2. Germline V gene lookup returns CDR1 MRHNA and CDR2 SNTAGT. The CDR3 consists of 14 residues. CDR3 coding DNA: TGTGCCAGCAGTGCTGGACAGGGGAACACTGAAGCTTTCTTT. Its protein is CASSAGQGNTEAFF.

J is TRBJ2-7 and V is TRBV12-3 or TRBV12-4; 7 nucleotides align to TRBD2. This CDR3 is 13 amino acids long. V shed 3 bases and J 4 bases; nucleotides not matched to a gene: 3. CDR3 in DNA: TGTGCCAGCAGTTTTTTGGGGGGGTACGAGCAGTACTTC. This encodes CASSFLGGYEQYF.

The chain is built from TRBV30 and TRBJ2-7; TRBD2 matches 14 bases. The germline V gene has CDR1 GTSNPN and CDR2 SVGIG (reference sequence). Trimming removed 8 bases from V and 5 bases from J; junction bases left unmatched: 5. The CDR3 consists of 13 residues. CDR3 region: CAVGLAGGHEQYF. For the CDR3, the DNA is TGTGCCGTAGGACTAGCGGGGGGCCACGAGCAGTACTTC.

The CDR3 is CASSDRAAADTQYF. CDR3 sequence (DNA): TGTGCCAGCAGCGACAGGGCCGCAGCAGATACGCAGTATTTT. This sequence joins TRBV27 and TRBJ2-3, with TRBD1 matching 7 bases. V lost 6 bases to trimming and J lost 4 bases; unmatched junction nucleotides: 7. The CDR3 consists of 14 residues. The V gene's germline CDR1 is MNHEY and CDR2 SMNVEV (reference sequence).

In this sample, this clone turned up a few times. The V and J genes are TRBV30 and TRBJ1-6; 10 bases are shared with TRBD1. CDR1 and CDR2 (germline): GTSNPN, SVGIG (reference sequence). After removal of 4 bases from V and 9 bases from J, the junction contained 9 bases not matched to a gene. This CDR3 has 15 amino acids. The DNA of the CDR3 is TGTGCCTGGACCCCCGGGACAGGGGTTTCTTCACCCCTCCACTTT. Translating it yields CAWTPGTGVSSPLHF. Combining the CDR3 with reference TRBV30 and TRBJ1-6 gives the whole variable domain SQTIHQWPATLVQPVGSPLSLECTVEGTSNPNLYWYRQAAGRGLQLLFYSVGIGQISSEVPQNLSASRPQDRQFILSSKKLLLSDSGFYLCAWTPGTGVSSPLHFGNGTRLTVT.

This clone has only a few counts. The chain employs TRBV21-1 and TRBJ2-7; TRBD2 reflects the table's D call only, with no check against the DNA. TRBV21-1 is shown as a pseudogene. The CDR3 has 17 residues. Here the CDR3 reads CASSKDRWVERAYEQYF. The CDR3 bases are TGTGCCAGCAGCAAAGACCGATGGGTAGAACGGGCCTACGAGCAGTACTTC.

The V call is TRBV2, the J call TRBJ2-2, with unresolved D. The CDR3 runs 11 residues. V was trimmed by 6 bases and J by 3 bases, leaving 2 bases between them. From germline, CDR1 is SNHLY and CDR2 FYNNEI. The CDR3 is CASSYTGELFF. CDR3 DNA sequence: TGTGCCAGCAGCTACACCGGGGAGCTGTTTTTT. Using reference TRBV2 and TRBJ2-2 for the parts outside the CDR3, the full variable domain is EPEVTQTPSHQVTQMGQEVILRCVPISNHLYFYWYRQILGQKVEFLVSFYNNEISEKSEIFDDQFSVERPDGSNFTLKIRSTKLEDSAMYFCASSYTGELFFGEGSRLTVL.

V is TRBV29-1 and J is TRBJ1-2, with TRBD1 identical over 8 bases. Germline assignment: CDR1 SQVTM and CDR2 ANQGSEA. V lost 4 bases and J lost 6; bases outside the gene matches: 19. The CDR3 covers 17 residues. Written as DNA, the CDR3 is TGCAGCGTTGTTGCAGGGGGCGAGGCCGAAATCGGGAATGGCTACACCTTC. It codes for CSVVAGGEAEIGNGYTF.

In the case of this clone: The DNA is left out, because the CDR3 cannot be placed on it with certainty; the CDR3 is given as TCRdb lists it. The chain has TRBV28 and TRBJ1-5; the table's D call TRBD1 went unverified against the DNA. Termini included, the CDR3 measures 15 amino acids. Germline lookup yields CDR1 MDHEN and CDR2 SYDVKM. This CDR3 is CASSSSTDRGQPQHF.